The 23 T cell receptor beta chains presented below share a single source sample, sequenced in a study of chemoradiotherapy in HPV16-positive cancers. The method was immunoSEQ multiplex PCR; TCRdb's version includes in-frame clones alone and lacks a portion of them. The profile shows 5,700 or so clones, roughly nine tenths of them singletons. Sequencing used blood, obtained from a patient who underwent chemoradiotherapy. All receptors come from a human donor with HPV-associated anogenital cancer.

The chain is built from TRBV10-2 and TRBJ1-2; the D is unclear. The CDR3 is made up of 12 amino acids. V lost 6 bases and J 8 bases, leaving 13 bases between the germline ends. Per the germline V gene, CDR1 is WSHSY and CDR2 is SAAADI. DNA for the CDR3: TGCGCCAGCAGAATCGAGACGGGGGGCTACACCTTC. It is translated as CASRIETGGYTF.

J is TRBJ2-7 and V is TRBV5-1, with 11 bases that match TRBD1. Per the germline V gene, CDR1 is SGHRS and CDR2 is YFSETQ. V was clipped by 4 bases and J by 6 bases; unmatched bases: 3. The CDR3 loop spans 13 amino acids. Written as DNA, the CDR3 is TGCGCCAGCAGCGCGGACAGGGGGCGCGAGCAGTACTTC. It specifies CASSADRGREQYF.

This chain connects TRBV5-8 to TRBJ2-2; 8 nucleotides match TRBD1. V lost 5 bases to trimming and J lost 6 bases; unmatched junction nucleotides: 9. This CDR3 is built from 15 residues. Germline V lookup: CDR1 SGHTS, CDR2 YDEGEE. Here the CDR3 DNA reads TGTGCCAGCAGACCCAGGGGGCGCGATGCCGGGGAGCTGTTTTTT. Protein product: CASRPRGRDAGELFF.

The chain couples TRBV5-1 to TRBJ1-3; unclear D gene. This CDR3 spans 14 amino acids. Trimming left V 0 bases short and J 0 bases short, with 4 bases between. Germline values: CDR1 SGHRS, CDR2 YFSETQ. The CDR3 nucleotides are TGCGCCAGCAGCTTGGACAGCTCTGGAAACACCATATATTTT. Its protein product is CASSLDSSGNTIYF.

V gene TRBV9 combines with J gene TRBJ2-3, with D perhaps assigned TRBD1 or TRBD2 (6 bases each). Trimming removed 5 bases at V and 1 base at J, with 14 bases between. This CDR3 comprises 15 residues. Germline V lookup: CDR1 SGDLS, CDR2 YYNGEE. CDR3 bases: TGTGCCAGCAGGAGGGGGGACTTACGCACAGATACGCAGTATTTT. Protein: CASRRGDLRTDTQYF.

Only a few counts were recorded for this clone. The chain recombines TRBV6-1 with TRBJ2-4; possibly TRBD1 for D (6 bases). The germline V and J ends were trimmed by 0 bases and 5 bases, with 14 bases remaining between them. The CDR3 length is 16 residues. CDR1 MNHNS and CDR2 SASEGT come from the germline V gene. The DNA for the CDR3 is TGTGCCAGCAGTGAAGCGGGAATCGGGACACAAAACATTCAGTACTTC. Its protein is CASSEAGIGTQNIQYF.

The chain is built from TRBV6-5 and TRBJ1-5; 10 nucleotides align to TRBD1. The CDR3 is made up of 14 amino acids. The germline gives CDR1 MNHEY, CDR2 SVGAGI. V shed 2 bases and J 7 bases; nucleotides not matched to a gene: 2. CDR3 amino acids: CASSYRDRGQPQHF. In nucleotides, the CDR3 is TGTGCCAGCAGTTACCGGGACAGGGGACAGCCCCAGCATTTT.

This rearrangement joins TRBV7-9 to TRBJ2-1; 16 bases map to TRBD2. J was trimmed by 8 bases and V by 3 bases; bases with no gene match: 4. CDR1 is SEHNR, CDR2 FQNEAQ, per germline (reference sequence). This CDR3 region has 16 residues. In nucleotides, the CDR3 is TGTGCCAGCAGCTTGGGACTAGCGGGAGGGCCGCATGAGCAGTTCTTC. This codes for CASSLGLAGGPHEQFF.

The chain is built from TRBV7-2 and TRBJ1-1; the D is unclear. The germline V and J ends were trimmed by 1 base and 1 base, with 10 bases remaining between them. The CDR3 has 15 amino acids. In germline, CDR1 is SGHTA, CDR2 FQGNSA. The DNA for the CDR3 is TGTGCCAGCAGCTTAGAGGGCAGGACGAACACTGAAGCTTTCTTT. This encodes CASSLEGRTNTEAFF. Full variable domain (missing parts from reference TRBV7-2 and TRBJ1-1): GAGVSQSPSNKVTEKGKDVELRCDPISGHTALYWYRQSLGQGLEFLIYFQGNSAPDKSGLPSDRFSAERTGGSVSTLTIQRTQQEDSAVYLCASSLEGRTNTEAFFGQGTRLTVV.

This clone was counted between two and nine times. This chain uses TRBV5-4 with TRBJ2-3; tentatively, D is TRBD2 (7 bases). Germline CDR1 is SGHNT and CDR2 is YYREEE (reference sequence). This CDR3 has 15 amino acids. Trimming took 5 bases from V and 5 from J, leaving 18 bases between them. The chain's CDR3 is CASRWGGAVEDTQYF. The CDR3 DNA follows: TGTGCCAGCAGATGGGGGGGGGCGGTGGAAGATACGCAGTATTTT. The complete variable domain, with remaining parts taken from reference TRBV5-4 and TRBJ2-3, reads ETGVTQSPTHLIKTRGQQVTLRCSSQSGHNTVSWYQQALGQGPQFIFQYYREEENGRGNFPPRFSGLQFPNYSSELNVNALELDDSALYLCASRWGGAVEDTQYFGPGTRLTVL.

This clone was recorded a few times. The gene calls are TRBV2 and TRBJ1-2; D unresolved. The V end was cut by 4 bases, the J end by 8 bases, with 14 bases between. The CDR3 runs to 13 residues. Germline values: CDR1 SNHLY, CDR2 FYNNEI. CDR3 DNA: TGTGCCAGCAGTGTCGCCAGAGGATACGGCTACACCTTC. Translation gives CASSVARGYGYTF.

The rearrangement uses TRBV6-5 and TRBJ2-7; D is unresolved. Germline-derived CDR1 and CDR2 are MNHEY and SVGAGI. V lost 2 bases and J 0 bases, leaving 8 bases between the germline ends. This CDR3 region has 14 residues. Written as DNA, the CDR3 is TGTGCCAGCAGTTACGGGCAGCTCTCCTACGAGCAGTACTTC. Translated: CASSYGQLSYEQYF.

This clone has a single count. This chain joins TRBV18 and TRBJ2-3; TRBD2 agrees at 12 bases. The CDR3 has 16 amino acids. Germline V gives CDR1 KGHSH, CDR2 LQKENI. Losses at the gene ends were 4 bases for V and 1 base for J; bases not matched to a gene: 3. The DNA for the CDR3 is TGTGCCAGCTCACGACTAGCGGGAGATGGCACAGATACGCAGTATTTT. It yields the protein CASSRLAGDGTDTQYF.

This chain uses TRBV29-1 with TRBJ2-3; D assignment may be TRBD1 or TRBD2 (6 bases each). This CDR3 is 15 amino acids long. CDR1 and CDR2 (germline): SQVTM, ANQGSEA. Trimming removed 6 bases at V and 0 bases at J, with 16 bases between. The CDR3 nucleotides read TGCAGCGTCGCTACGGGGGCCCATAGCACAGATACGCAGTATTTT. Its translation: CSVATGAHSTDTQYF.

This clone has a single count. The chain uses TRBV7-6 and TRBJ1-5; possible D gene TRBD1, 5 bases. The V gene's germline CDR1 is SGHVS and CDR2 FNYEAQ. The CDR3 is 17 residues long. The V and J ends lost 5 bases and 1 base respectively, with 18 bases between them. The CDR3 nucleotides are TGTGCCAGCAGCCTGGGTGGGGGACGGTGGAGCAATCAGCCCCAGCATTTT. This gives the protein CASSLGGGRWSNQPQHF. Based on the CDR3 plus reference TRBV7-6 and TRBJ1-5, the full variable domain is GAGVSQSPRYKVTKRGQDVALRCDPISGHVSLYWYRQALGQGPEFLTYFNYEAQQDKSGLPNDRFSAERPEGSISTLTIQRTEQRDSAMYRCASSLGGGRWSNQPQHFGDGTRLSIL.

The CDR3 sequence: CASSQELPGTHYEQYF. CDR3 DNA sequence: TGCGCCAGCAGCCAAGAACTCCCCGGGACCCACTACGAGCAGTACTTC. The chain carries TRBV4-3 and TRBJ2-7, with D perhaps given as TRBD1 or TRBD2 (5 bases each). Trimming stripped 0 bases from V and 3 bases from J, with 15 bases between. Per germline, CDR1 LGHNA and CDR2 YSLEER. There are 16 residues in the CDR3.

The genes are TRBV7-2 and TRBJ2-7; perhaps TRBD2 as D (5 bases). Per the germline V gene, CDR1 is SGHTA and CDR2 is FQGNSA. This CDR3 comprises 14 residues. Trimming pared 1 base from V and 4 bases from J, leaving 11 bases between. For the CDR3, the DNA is TGTGCCAGCAGCTTAGGGGGTAGCGTATACGAGCAGTACTTC. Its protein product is CASSLGGSVYEQYF.

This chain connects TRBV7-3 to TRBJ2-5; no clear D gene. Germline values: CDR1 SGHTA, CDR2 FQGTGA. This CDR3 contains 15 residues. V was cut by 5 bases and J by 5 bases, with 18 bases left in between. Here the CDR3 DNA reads TGTGCCAGCAGCCCAAACGCAGGTTTAGGGGAGACCCAGTACTTC. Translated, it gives CASSPNAGLGETQYF.

The CDR3 reads CASSVVQGFGETQYF. CDR3 nucleotides: TGTGCCAGCAGCGTAGTACAGGGATTTGGAGAGACCCAGTACTTC. The gene calls are TRBV9 and TRBJ2-5; perhaps TRBD1 as D (6 bases). V was cut by 0 bases and J by 4 bases, with 13 bases left in between. CDR3 length: 15 amino acids. From germline, CDR1 is SGDLS and CDR2 YYNGEE. Drawing the rest from reference TRBV9 and TRBJ2-5, the complete variable domain is DSGVTQTPKHLITATGQRVTLRCSPRSGDLSVYWYQQSLDQGLQFLIQYYNGEERAKGNILERFSAQQFPDLHSELNLSSLELGDSALYFCASSVVQGFGETQYFGPGTRLLVL.

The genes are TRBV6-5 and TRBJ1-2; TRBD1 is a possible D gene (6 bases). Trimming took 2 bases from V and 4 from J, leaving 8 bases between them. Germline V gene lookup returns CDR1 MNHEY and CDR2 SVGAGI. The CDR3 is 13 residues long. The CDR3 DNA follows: TGTGCCAGCAGTTACGGCAGGGGCTATGGCTACACCTTC. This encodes CASSYGRGYGYTF.

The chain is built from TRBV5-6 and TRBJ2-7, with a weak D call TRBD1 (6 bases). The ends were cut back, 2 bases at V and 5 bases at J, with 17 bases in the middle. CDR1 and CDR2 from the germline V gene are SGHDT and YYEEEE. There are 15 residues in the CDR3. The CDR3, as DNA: TGTGCCAGCAGCTTACCAATAACAGGGTTCAACGAGCAGTACTTC. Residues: CASSLPITGFNEQYF.

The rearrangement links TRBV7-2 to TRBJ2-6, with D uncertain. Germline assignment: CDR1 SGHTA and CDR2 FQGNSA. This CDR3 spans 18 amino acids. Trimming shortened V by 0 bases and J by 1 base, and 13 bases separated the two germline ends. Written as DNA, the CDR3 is TGTGCCAGCAGCTTAGCGCCCGGCCTTACATCTGGGGCCAACGTCCTGACTTTC. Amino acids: CASSLAPGLTSGANVLTF. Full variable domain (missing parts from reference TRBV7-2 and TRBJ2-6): GAGVSQSPSNKVTEKGKDVELRCDPISGHTALYWYRQSLGQGLEFLIYFQGNSAPDKSGLPSDRFSAERTGGSVSTLTIQRTQQEDSAVYLCASSLAPGLTSGANVLTFGAGSRLTVL.

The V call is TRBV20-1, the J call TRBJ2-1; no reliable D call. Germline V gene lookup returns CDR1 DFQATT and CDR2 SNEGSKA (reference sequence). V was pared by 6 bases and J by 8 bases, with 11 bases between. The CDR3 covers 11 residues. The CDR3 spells CSAAPVYEQFF. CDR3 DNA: TGCAGTGCGGCCCCTGTGTATGAGCAGTTCTTC.